The T cell receptor (beta chain) under discussion was sequenced for a study of sequential checkpoint blockade in melanoma. Background on the study: TCRbeta immunosequencing was performed on DNA from 75 to 95 pretreatment melanoma tumor samples. Twenty-two patients had tumor biopsies before treatment and at week 13.

Measured with immunoSEQ multiplex PCR; TCRdb has only the in-frame clones, and not every one. The repertoire consists of fewer than 5,000 clones, with less than 20% occurring once and the leading ten covering 20% to 30%. Regarding this clone: Antigen: not known.

Study-level findings and limits: T-cell fraction and clonality followed PD-L1 and CD8+ counts, not mutational load. Response in arm A was associated with pretreatment TIL clonality.

Treatment: randomized to nivolumab then ipilimumab (arm A) or the reverse (arm B). The TCR sequence derives from a human donor with melanoma. The source material was tumor tissue (inferred from file names), sampled from a patient given nivolumab and ipilimumab in sequence.

The CDR3 sequence is CASSPDLANANTGELFF. Written as DNA, the CDR3 is TGCGCCAGCAGTCCGGACCTAGCGAATGCGAACACCGGGGAGCTGTTTTTT. The chain combines TRBV10-2 with TRBJ2-2, with a possible D match to TRBD2 (6 bases). CDR1 WSHSY and CDR2 SAAADI come from the germline V gene. The V end lost 5 bases, the J end lost 0 bases, and 16 bases lay between the germline ends. CDR3 size: 17 residues.